Listed below are T cell receptor beta chains from one sample, sequenced in a study of vaccination effects on CD4 cells after COVID-19. Repertoires were generated with immunoSEQ multiplex PCR, while TCRdb's copy carries only in-frame clones and drops some. The repertoire includes roughly 33,000 clones, around 73% of them detected once, and about 27% sits in the top ten. These receptors lack a known antigen. The sample was CD4+ T cells from PBMCs cultured with HCoV-OC43 spike peptides, taken before COVID-19 vaccination. Every receptor here comes from a human donor who received a COVID-19 vaccine. Each CDR3 is given with its conserved first and last residue.

j_gene,v_gene,CDR3aa
TRBJ2-3,TRBV11-2,CASSLSGARGGTDTQYF
TRBJ2-7,TRBV6-5,CASTAGLERVEQYF
TRBJ1-1,TRBV27,CASREGTEAFF
TRBJ1-6,TRBV28,CATKPASSYNSPLHF
TRBJ1-6,TRBV7-2,CASSSGRTSNSPLHF
TRBJ2-1,TRBV5-4,CASSLRERNEQFF
TRBJ2-5,TRBV6-5,CATGTGGETQYF
TRBJ2-2,TRBV5-6,CASSPAGGQSTGELFF
TRBJ2-4,TRBV20-1,CSASIGRTLAKNIQYF
TRBJ1-5,TRBV6-6,CASRPMGQPQHF
TRBJ1-1,TRBV9,CASSVGKDTEAFF
TRBJ1-4,TRBV4-2,CASSQGQKNEKLFF
TRBJ2-5,TRBV4-1,CASSQDRTSGRVGETQYF
TRBJ1-5,TRBV2,CASSFRSGARGNQPQHF
TRBJ1-5,TRBV10-1,CASSASPGDSNQPQHF
TRBJ2-3,TRBV4-1,CASSQENRGGDTQYF
TRBJ1-1,TRBV18,CASSPSEGALGTEAFF
TRBJ2-3,TRBV11-1,CASSLRGDSTDTQYF
TRBJ1-1,TRBV20-1,CSALHTEAFF
TRBJ1-1,TRBV4-1,CASSQDRRVTEAFF
TRBJ1-1,TRBV6-6,CASKTGGPEAFF
TRBJ1-2,TRBV7-9,CASSLTTITGSYGYTF
TRBJ1-5,TRBV18,CASSPQPNQPQHF
TRBJ2-1,TRBV5-4,CASSLPPAAYNEQFF
TRBJ1-1,TRBV19,CASRTGWRGMNTEAFF
TRBJ1-2,TRBV6-5,CASRTVRPNYGYTF
TRBJ2-2,TRBV11-2,CASSLESTGELFF
TRBJ1-3,TRBV20-1,CSASPGQGLPGRGTIYF
TRBJ2-7,TRBV4-1,CASSQDAEGRSYEQYF
TRBJ1-1,TRBV28,CASSRLRDKAFF
TRBJ2-7,TRBV7-7,CASSPDQTLYEQYF
TRBJ1-1,TRBV9,CASSGANTEAFF
TRBJ1-2,TRBV10-2,CASSEQGDYGYTF
TRBJ2-7,TRBV2,CASSGTYEQYF
TRBJ2-6,TRBV7-8,CASSLRGLALSSGANVLTF
TRBJ2-1,TRBV5-1,CASSLDLGTVSYNEQFF
TRBJ2-5,TRBV2,CASGRDSRRETQYF
TRBJ2-1,TRBV15,CATSSSGSSYNEQFF
TRBJ2-5,TRBV5-1,CASSLVGLGGETQYF
TRBJ2-1,TRBV6-2/TRBV6-3,CASSSGRGGYNEQFF
TRBJ2-1,TRBV7-9,CASSGGGSSYNEQFF
TRBJ1-4,TRBV9,CASSVGGAAVANEKLFF
TRBJ1-5,TRBV5-8,CASGRRTGVTQPQHF